These 17 T cell receptor beta chains were sequenced from one sample in a study of regulatory T cells in long-lasting Graves disease. Time point meaning: persistent/refractory GD, antithyroid drugs over 5 years with positive TRAb. Researchers made the TCR library from RNA that was extracted from PBMCs. Building of the TCR beta libraries involved iRepertoire HTBI primers and Arm-PCR of CDR3 regions. TCRdb reprocessed the multiplex PCR reads with MiXCR, giving one entry per CDR3 protein. The sample includes about 660,000 distinct CDR3 sequences, 25% to 35% of them seen just once. Sequencing used peripheral blood mononuclear cells (PBMCs), obtained when the disease was refractory, from a patient treated with antithyroid drugs. The receptor source for this set is a female donor with Graves disease.

This rearrangement joins TRBV2 to TRBJ1-5, with D tentatively TRBD1 (5 bases). The length of the CDR3 is 14 residues. CDR1 SNHLY and CDR2 FYNNEI come from the germline V gene. With 6 bases removed from V and 5 bases from J, the gap between germline ends came to 14 bases. The CDR3 here is CASSGGTFDQPQHF. For the CDR3, the DNA is TGTGCCAGCAGCGGCGGGACCTTCGATCAGCCCCAGCATTTT.

This clonotype occurred a few times. The rearrangement links TRBV2 to TRBJ1-6, with D possibly matching TRBD1 (6 bases). Deletions cut 4 bases from V and 8 bases from J, with 9 bases between. Germline CDR1 SNHLY, CDR2 FYNNEI. The length of the CDR3 is 13 residues. CDR3 region: CASSGQDDSPLHF. CDR3 DNA: TGTGCCAGCAGTGGACAGGACGATTCACCCCTCCACTTT.

V and J are TRBV20-1 and TRBJ2-6; D remains ambiguous. Germline V gene sequence: CDR1 DFQATT, CDR2 SNEGSKA (reference sequence). V shed 7 bases and J shed 1 base, with 5 bases lying between them. This CDR3 contains 12 residues. The CDR3 region is CSGLSGANVLTF. In DNA form, the CDR3 reads TGCAGTGGACTTTCTGGGGCCAACGTCCTGACTTTC.

The chain recombines TRBV12-3 or TRBV12-4 with TRBJ2-1, with D maybe TRBD1 (6 bases). There are 14 residues in the CDR3. V was clipped by 6 bases and J by 5 bases, with 14 bases between them. CDR3 loop: CASRIDRIHNEQFF. In DNA, the CDR3 is TGTGCCAGCAGGATAGACAGGATTCACAATGAGCAGTTCTTC.

Only a few counts were recorded for this clonotype. The chain is built from TRBV30 and TRBJ2-7, with TRBD1 as a possible D gene (6 bases). The V gene's germline CDR1 is GTSNPN and CDR2 SVGIG (reference sequence). The CDR3 length is 13 residues. Trimming pared 2 bases from V and 3 bases from J, leaving 11 bases between. CDR3 residues: CAWSPPRGYEQYF. CDR3 bases: TGTGCCTGGAGTCCTCCCAGGGGCTACGAGCAGTACTTC.

This clonotype was counted a few times. The rearrangement uses TRBV27 and TRBJ1-1, with D uncertain. V was cut by 0 bases and J by 0 bases, with 5 bases left in between. This CDR3 has 14 amino acids. Per germline, CDR1 MNHEY and CDR2 SMNVEV (reference sequence). The CDR3 is CASSLSAMNTEAFF. For the CDR3, the DNA is TGTGCCAGCAGTTTATCGGCCATGAACACTGAAGCTTTCTTT.

The sample holds a few counts of this clonotype. The chain employs TRBV6-5 and TRBJ1-1, with D maybe TRBD1 (6 bases). The V end was cut by 0 bases, the J end by 11 bases, with 16 bases between. CDR3 length: 14 amino acids. Germline V gene lookup returns CDR1 MNHEY and CDR2 SVGAGI. The CDR3 DNA reads as TGTGCCAGCAGTTACTCGACAGGCCAGGGCCGGGCTTTCTTT. Encoded protein: CASSYSTGQGRAFF.

This clonotype has a handful of counts. A much larger clone differs from this one at a single base, so this may be a read error. The chain uses TRBV2 and TRBJ1-1; D unclear. The V gene lost 9 bases and the J gene lost 1 base, with 6 bases spanning the gap. Germline values: CDR1 SNHLY, CDR2 FYNNEI. CDR3 length: 11 amino acids. CDR3: CARRENTEAFF. CDR3 sequence (DNA): TGTGCCAGGAGAGAGAACACTGAAGCTTTCTTT.

The table lists this clonotype with a few counts. The rearrangement links TRBV6-1 to TRBJ1-1; TRBD1 might be the D (5 bases). Trimming pared 6 bases from V and 1 base from J, leaving 12 bases between. Germline CDR1 MNHNS, CDR2 SASEGT. The CDR3 consists of 14 residues. CDR3 DNA sequence: TGTGCCAGCAGGGTAAGACAGAAGAACACTGAAGCTTTCTTT. It translates to CASRVRQKNTEAFF.

The CDR3: CASSYEGGGGYTF. CDR3 nucleotide sequence: TGTGCCAGCAGTTACGAGGGCGGTGGTGGCTACACCTTC. The chain recombines TRBV6-2 or TRBV6-3 with TRBJ1-2; D gene unclear. The CDR3 extends over 13 amino acids. Germline V gene sequence: CDR1 MNHEY, CDR2 SVGEGT. V lost 2 bases, J lost 7 bases, and 11 bases lay in between.

As regards this clonotype: At one end, the junction sequence differs from germline, possibly due to a read error. The chain joins TRBV7-9 to TRBJ2-5; D perhaps matches TRBD1 (5 bases). CDR3 length: 16 amino acids. Germline assignment: CDR1 SEHNR and CDR2 FQNEAQ (reference sequence). The CDR3 here is CAGSATRQMYQETQYF. The CDR3 bases are TGTGCCGGCAGCGCAACCCGACAGATGTACCAAGAGACCCAGTACTTC.

The rearrangement uses TRBV12-3 or TRBV12-4 and TRBJ2-2; D remains unclear. CDR3 length: 11 residues. V lost 8 bases, J lost 7 bases, and 8 bases lay in between. The CDR3 sequence is CASLVLGELFF. CDR3 nucleotides: TGTGCCAGCCTTGTGCTCGGGGAGCTGTTTTTT.

This rearrangement joins TRBV15 to TRBJ1-4; TRBD1 might be the D (5 bases). The germline gives CDR1 LNHNV, CDR2 YYDKDF (reference sequence). The CDR3 runs 16 residues. Trimming cost V 2 bases and J 0 bases, with 10 bases left between them. The chain's CDR3 is CATSRLVGATNEKLFF. The CDR3 coding sequence is TGTGCCACCAGCAGATTAGTAGGGGCAACTAATGAAAAACTGTTTTTT.

This clonotype was seen a handful of times. V and J are TRBV11-2 and TRBJ2-7; D call uncertain. The length of the CDR3 is 17 residues. V lost 5 bases and J lost 3, with 23 bases in between. Germline CDR1 and CDR2: SGHAT and FQNNGV. In DNA, the CDR3 is TGTGCCAGCAGCCGAAAACAGACTTCCACCCAAATCTACGAGCAGTACTTC. Protein product: CASSRKQTSTQIYEQYF.

The rearrangement links TRBV5-1 to TRBJ1-4; D gene unclear. In germline, CDR1 is SGHRS, CDR2 YFSETQ. This CDR3 spans 12 amino acids. With 3 bases removed from V and 13 bases from J, the gap between germline ends came to 13 bases. In nucleotides, the CDR3 is TGCGCCAGCAGCTCGGGTCCCGGAGGACTGTTTTTT. Its translation: CASSSGPGGLFF.

This clonotype came up a few times. The chain links TRBV13 to TRBJ2-7; D ambiguous. Germline assignment: CDR1 PRHDT and CDR2 FYEKMQ (reference sequence). Trimming removed 3 bases at V and 0 bases at J, with 12 bases between. This CDR3 is built from 15 residues. Here the CDR3 reads CASSLHSQSSYEQYF. DNA of the CDR3: TGTGCCAGCAGCTTGCACAGCCAATCCTCCTACGAGCAGTACTTC.

This chain joins TRBV2 and TRBJ1-5; D is perhaps TRBD1 (6 bases). V gave up 2 bases and J gave up 7 bases, with 21 bases separating them. Germline V CDR1 and CDR2: SNHLY, FYNNEI. The CDR3 is 17 amino acids. CDR3 residues: CASSEWGQGISRQPQHF. The CDR3 bases are TGTGCCAGCAGTGAATGGGGCCAGGGGATTTCAAGGCAGCCCCAGCATTTT.